This is a list of T cell receptor beta chains from one sample in a study of blood T cells in healthy people across ages. Via MiXCR, TCRdb re-called the 5' RACE reads, giving one row per CDR3 protein. The data hold roughly 1,300,000 distinct CDR3 sequences, with 45% to 70% observed a single time. Sequences were obtained from blood. The source is a man between 18 and 29 years old in good health. Both conserved end residues are part of each CDR3. A D gene is named only where the DNA matches it firmly. Clone size appears in some rows only: once, few, many, or a class for an expanded clone.

>.|TRBV4-1|.|TRBJ2-7
CASSQGAVGPSYEQYF
TGCGCCAGCAGCCAAGGAGCAGTGGGTCCCTCCTACGAGCAGTACTTC
>.|TRBV29-1|.|TRBJ2-1
CSVELRGGDNEQFF
TGCAGCGTTGAATTGCGGGGAGGAGACAATGAGCAGTTCTTC
>.|TRBV5-1|TRBD1|TRBJ2-1
CASSLSVAGGYNEQFF
TGCGCCAGCAGCTTGTCCGTCGCAGGGGGCTACAATGAGCAGTTCTTC
>few|TRBV27|TRBD2|TRBJ2-7
CAAASGGTYVQYF
TGTGCCGCGGCCAGCGGGGGAACCTACGTGCAGTACTTC
>.|TRBV14|TRBD2|TRBJ2-7
CASSQDWRGVSYEQYF
TGTGCCAGCAGCCAAGATTGGCGGGGGGTCTCCTACGAGCAGTACTTC
>once|TRBV11-2|TRBD2|TRBJ2-3
CASSLPQGSGITDTQYF
TGTGCCAGCAGCTTACCCCAAGGTAGCGGGATAACAGATACGCAGTATTTT
>few|TRBV6-2/TRBV6-3|.|TRBJ1-1
CASSQVTEAFF
TGTGCCAGCAGTCAAGTCACTGAAGCTTTCTTT
>.|TRBV27|.|TRBJ1-1
CASSYDSKNTEAFF
TGTGCCAGCAGCTATGACAGCAAGAACACTGAAGCTTTCTTT
>few|TRBV4-2|.|TRBJ2-3
CASSQVDPDGTDTQYF
TGTGCCAGCAGCCAGGTGGACCCGGACGGCACAGATACGCAGTATTTT
>few|TRBV10-3|.|TRBJ1-6
CATSGTDNSPLHF
TGTGCCACCTCGGGGACCGATAATTCACCCCTCCACTTT
>.|TRBV6-4|.|TRBJ2-1
CASSDSSRGLNEQFF
TGTGCCAGCAGTGACTCGTCCCGAGGGTTAAATGAGCAGTTCTTC
>.|TRBV4-1|.|TRBJ2-1
CASSHPQGTNYNEQFF
TGCGCCAGCAGCCACCCCCAAGGGACGAACTACAATGAGCAGTTCTTC
>.|TRBV7-2|TRBD2|TRBJ2-3
CASSFLLAGDPTDTQYF
TGTGCCAGCAGCTTTCTACTAGCGGGGGACCCCACAGATACGCAGTATTTT
>.|TRBV4-3|TRBD1|TRBJ2-5
CASSQATGPSETQYF
TGCGCCAGCAGCCAAGCGACAGGGCCCTCAGAGACCCAGTACTTC
>few|TRBV27|.|TRBJ2-7
CASSSTRQLPAYEQYF
TGTGCCAGCAGTTCCACGAGACAGCTTCCTGCCTACGAGCAGTACTTC
>.|TRBV28|TRBD2|TRBJ2-3
CASSFNGLADSTDTQYF
TGTGCCAGCAGTTTCAATGGGCTAGCGGATAGCACAGATACGCAGTATTTT
>.|TRBV7-2|TRBD2|TRBJ2-2
CASTLGAGAGELFF
TGTGCCAGCACCCTGGGTGCGGGAGCCGGGGAGCTGTTTTTT
>.|TRBV15|.|TRBJ2-5
CATSRDRATGGNEQYF
TGTGCCACCAGCAGAGATAGGGCCACCGGCGGTAATGAGCAGTACTTC
>.|TRBV20-1|TRBD1|TRBJ2-7
CSAVTGTDLYEQYF
TGCAGTGCTGTAACCGGGACAGACCTCTACGAGCAGTACTTC
>.|TRBV7-6|.|TRBJ2-7
CASSHLSNEQYF
TGTGCCAGCAGCCATCTGAGCAATGAGCAGTACTTC
>.|TRBV25-1|.|TRBJ2-1
CASSETPKNEQFF
TGTGCCAGCAGTGAAACCCCCAAAAATGAGCAGTTCTTC
>.|TRBV25-1|.|TRBJ2-7
CASSEEGGSYEQYF
TGTGCCAGCAGTGAGGAAGGCGGTTCCTACGAGCAGTACTTC
>.|TRBV7-8|.|TRBJ1-2
CASSLGQTDYGYTF
TGTGCCAGCAGCTTAGGCCAGACAGACTATGGCTACACCTTC
>once|TRBV7-9|.|TRBJ2-2
CASSLASGSTGELFF
TGTGCCAGCAGCTTAGCGTCAGGGTCCACCGGGGAGCTGTTTTTT
>.|TRBV4-2|.|TRBJ2-4
CASGRRRDGEQYF
TGTGCCAGCGGCCGCAGACGGGACGGGGAGCAGTACTTC
>few|TRBV20-1|.|TRBJ2-7
CSALGTGYEQYF
TGCAGTGCTCTAGGGACTGGCTACGAGCAGTACTTC
>many|TRBV6-2/TRBV6-3|TRBD2|TRBJ2-5
CASSLLSGGQETQYF
TGTGCCAGCAGTTTACTATCGGGGGGCCAAGAGACCCAGTACTTC
>.|TRBV3-1|.|TRBJ1-6
CASSPWTLHSPLHF
TGTGCCAGCAGCCCCTGGACATTACATTCACCCCTCCACTTT
>many|TRBV7-2|.|TRBJ2-1
CASSRAFQEQFF
TGTGCCAGCAGCAGAGCTTTTCAGGAGCAGTTCTTC
>few|TRBV12-3/TRBV12-4|.|TRBJ2-3
CASSTWTSTDTQYF
TGTGCCAGCAGTACCTGGACTAGCACAGATACGCAGTATTTT
>.|TRBV29-1|.|TRBJ1-1
CSVEDSSREAFF
TGCAGCGTTGAAGACTCCAGTAGGGAAGCTTTCTTT
>few|TRBV14|TRBD1|TRBJ2-7
CASSQVQGVYEQYF
TGTGCCAGCAGCCAGGTACAGGGGGTGTACGAGCAGTACTTC
>few|TRBV6-1|TRBD1|TRBJ1-5
CASSEDLGQGYSNQPQHF
TGTGCCAGCAGTGAAGACCTTGGACAGGGATATAGCAATCAGCCCCAGCATTTT
>.|TRBV7-9|.|TRBJ1-2
CASRSLTGHYGYTF
TGTGCCAGCAGAAGCTTAACGGGACACTATGGCTACACCTTC
>.|TRBV10-1|.|TRBJ2-1
CASSEIGPGEFLFF
TGCGCCAGCAGTGAGATCGGCCCGGGGGAGTTTCTGTTCTTC
>.|TRBV5-6|.|TRBJ2-1
CASSGGRRDYNEQFF
TGTGCCAGCAGCGGGGGACGGCGTGACTACAATGAGCAGTTCTTC
>.|TRBV13|TRBD1|TRBJ2-1
CASREGQGDYNEQFF
TGTGCCAGCAGGGAGGGACAGGGGGACTACAATGAGCAGTTCTTC
>.|TRBV25-1|TRBD2|TRBJ2-7
CASSGGLAVSEQYF
TGTGCCAGCTCCGGGGGACTAGCCGTCAGCGAGCAGTACTTC